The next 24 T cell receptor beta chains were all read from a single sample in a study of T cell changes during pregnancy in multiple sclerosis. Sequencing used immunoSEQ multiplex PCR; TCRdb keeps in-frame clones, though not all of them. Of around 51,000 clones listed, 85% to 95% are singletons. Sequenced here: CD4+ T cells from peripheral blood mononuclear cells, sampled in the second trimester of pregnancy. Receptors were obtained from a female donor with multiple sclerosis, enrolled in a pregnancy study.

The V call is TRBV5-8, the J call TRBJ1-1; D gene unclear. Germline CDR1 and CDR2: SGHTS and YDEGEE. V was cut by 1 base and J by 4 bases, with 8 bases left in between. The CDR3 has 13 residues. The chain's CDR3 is CASSLSGGTEAFF. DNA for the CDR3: TGTGCCAGCAGCTTGAGTGGAGGCACTGAAGCTTTCTTT. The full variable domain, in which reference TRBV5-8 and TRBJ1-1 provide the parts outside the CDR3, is EAGVTQSPTHLIKTRGQQATLRCSPISGHTSVYWYQQALGLGLQFLLWYDEGEERNRGNFPPRFSGRQFPNYSSELNVNALELEDSALYLCASSLSGGTEAFFGQGTRLTVV.

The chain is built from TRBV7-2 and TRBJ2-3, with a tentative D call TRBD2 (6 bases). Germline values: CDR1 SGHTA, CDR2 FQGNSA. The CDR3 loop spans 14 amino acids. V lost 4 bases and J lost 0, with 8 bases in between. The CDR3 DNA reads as TGTGCCAGCAGCTCCGGGAGAAGCACAGATACGCAGTATTTT. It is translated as CASSSGRSTDTQYF.

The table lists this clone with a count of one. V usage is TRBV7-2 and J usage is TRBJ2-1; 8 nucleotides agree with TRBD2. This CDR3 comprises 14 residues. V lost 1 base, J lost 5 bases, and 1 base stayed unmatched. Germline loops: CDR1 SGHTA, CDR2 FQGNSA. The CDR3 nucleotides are TGTGCCAGCAGCTTAGGAGCGGGGGACAATGAGCAGTTCTTC. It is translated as CASSLGAGDNEQFF. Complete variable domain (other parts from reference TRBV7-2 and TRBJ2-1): GAGVSQSPSNKVTEKGKDVELRCDPISGHTALYWYRQSLGQGLEFLIYFQGNSAPDKSGLPSDRFSAERTGGSVSTLTIQRTQQEDSAVYLCASSLGAGDNEQFFGPGTRLTVL.

The CDR3 protein is CASSIAGTGGIYTQYF. The CDR3 DNA is TGCGCCAGCAGCATCGCAGGGACGGGGGGGATATATACGCAGTATTTT. The chain links TRBV5-1 to TRBJ2-3; 8 nucleotides align to TRBD2. The junction had 14 bases not matched to a gene; V was cut back by 4 bases and J by 7 bases. CDR1 is SGHRS and CDR2 is YFSETQ in the germline V gene. The CDR3 runs to 16 residues.

Here the CDR3 reads CASSSGQPGLAEAFF. In DNA form, the CDR3 reads TGTGCCAGCAGCTCGGGACAGCCCGGTCTCGCTGAAGCTTTCTTT. This chain uses TRBV11-2 with TRBJ1-1, with 7 bases aligning to TRBD1. The CDR3 is made up of 15 amino acids. The germline gives CDR1 SGHAT, CDR2 FQNNGV. Trimming took 4 bases from V and 6 from J; bases not matched to a gene: 11.

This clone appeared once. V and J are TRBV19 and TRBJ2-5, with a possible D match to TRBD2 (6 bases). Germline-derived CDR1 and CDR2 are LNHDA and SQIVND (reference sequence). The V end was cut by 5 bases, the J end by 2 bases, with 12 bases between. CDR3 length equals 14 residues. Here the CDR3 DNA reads TGTGCCAGTAGTGTTTACGCGGGGCAAGAGACCCAGTACTTC. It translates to CASSVYAGQETQYF.

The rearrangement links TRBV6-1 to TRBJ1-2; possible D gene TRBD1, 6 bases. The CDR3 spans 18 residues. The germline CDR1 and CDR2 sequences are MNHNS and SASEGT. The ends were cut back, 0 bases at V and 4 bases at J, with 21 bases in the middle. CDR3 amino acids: CASSEAQRGGARPYGYTF. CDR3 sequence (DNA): TGTGCCAGCAGTGAAGCGCAGCGTGGGGGGGCGCGCCCCTATGGCTACACCTTC.

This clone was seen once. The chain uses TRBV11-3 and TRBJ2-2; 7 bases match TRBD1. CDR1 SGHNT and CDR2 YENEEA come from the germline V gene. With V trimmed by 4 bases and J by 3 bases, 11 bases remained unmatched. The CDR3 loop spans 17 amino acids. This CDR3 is CASSSRGTRGYTGELFF. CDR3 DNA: TGTGCCAGCAGCTCGAGGGGTACCAGGGGGTACACCGGGGAGCTGTTTTTT.

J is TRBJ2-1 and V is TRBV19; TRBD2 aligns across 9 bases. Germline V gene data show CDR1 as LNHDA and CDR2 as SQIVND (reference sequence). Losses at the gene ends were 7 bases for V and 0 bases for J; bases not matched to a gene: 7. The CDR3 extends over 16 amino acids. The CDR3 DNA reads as TGTGCCAGTAAAGGGCGGGGGGGTGACTCCTACAATGAGCAGTTCTTC. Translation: CASKGRGGDSYNEQFF.

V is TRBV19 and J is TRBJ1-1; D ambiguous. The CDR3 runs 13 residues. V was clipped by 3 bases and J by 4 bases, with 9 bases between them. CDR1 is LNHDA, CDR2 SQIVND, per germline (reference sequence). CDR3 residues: CASSIEGGTEAFF. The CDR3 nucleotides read TGTGCCAGTAGTATCGAGGGAGGCACTGAAGCTTTCTTT.

This CDR3 reads CASSFRAQETQYF. The CDR3 DNA reads as TGTGCCAGCAGCTTCAGGGCCCAAGAGACCCAGTACTTC. The chain uses TRBV7-8 and TRBJ2-5, with TRBD1 as a possible D gene (5 bases). Germline V gives CDR1 SGHVS, CDR2 FQNEAQ. The CDR3 has 13 residues. Trimming shortened V by 3 bases and J by 1 base, and 6 bases separated the two germline ends.

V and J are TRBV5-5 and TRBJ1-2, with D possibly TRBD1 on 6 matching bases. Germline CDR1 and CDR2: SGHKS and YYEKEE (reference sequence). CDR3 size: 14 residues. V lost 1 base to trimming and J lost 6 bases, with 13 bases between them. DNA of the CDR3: TGTGCCAGCAGCTTGCGGGGGGCGGAAAATGGCTACACCTTC. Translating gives CASSLRGAENGYTF.

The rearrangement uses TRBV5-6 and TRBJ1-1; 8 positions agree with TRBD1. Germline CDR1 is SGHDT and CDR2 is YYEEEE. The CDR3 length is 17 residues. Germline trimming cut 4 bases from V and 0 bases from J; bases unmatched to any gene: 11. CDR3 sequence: CASSRNRGTVLNTEAFF. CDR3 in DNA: TGTGCCAGCAGCCGTAACAGGGGGACGGTCTTGAACACTGAAGCTTTCTTT.

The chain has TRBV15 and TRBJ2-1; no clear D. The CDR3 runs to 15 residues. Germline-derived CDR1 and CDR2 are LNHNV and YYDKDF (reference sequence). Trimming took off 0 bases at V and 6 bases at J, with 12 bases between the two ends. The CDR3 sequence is CATSRDSLGLNEQFF. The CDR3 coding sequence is TGTGCCACCAGCAGAGATTCGCTAGGCCTCAATGAGCAGTTCTTC.

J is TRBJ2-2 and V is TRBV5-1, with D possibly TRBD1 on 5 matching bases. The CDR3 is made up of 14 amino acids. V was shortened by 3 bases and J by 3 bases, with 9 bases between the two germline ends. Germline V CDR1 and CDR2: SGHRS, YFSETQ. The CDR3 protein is CASSYSGYTGELFF. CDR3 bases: TGCGCCAGCAGCTATTCAGGGTACACCGGGGAGCTGTTTTTT.

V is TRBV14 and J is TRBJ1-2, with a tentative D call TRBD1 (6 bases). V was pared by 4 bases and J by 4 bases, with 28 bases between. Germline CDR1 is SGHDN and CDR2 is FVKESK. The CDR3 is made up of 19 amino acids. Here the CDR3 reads CASSRRGALRSGKGYGYTF. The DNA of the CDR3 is TGTGCCAGCAGCCGACGGGGGGCGCTAAGGAGTGGTAAAGGCTATGGCTACACCTTC.

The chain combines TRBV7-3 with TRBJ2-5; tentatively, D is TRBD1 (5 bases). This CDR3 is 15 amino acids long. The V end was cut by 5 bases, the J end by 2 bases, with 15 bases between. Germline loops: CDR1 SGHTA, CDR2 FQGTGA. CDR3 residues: CASSSQTGPQETQYF. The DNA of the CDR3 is TGTGCCAGCAGCAGCCAAACAGGACCGCAAGAGACCCAGTACTTC. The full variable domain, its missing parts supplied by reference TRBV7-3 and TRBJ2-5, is GAGVSQTPSNKVTEKGKYVELRCDPISGHTALYWYRQSLGQGPEFLIYFQGTGAADDSGLPNDRFFAVRPEGSVSTLKIQRTERGDSAVYLCASSSQTGPQETQYFGPGTRLLVL.

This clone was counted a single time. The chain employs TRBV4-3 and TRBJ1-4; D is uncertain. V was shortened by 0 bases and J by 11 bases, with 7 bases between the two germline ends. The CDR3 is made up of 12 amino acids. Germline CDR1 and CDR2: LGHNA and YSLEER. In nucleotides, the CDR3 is TGCGCCAGCAGCCAAGAGAGAGGGAAACTGTTTTTT. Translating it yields CASSQERGKLFF.

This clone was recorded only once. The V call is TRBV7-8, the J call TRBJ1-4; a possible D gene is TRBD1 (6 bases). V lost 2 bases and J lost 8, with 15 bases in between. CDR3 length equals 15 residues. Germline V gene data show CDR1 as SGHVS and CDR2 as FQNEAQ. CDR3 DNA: TGTGCCAGCAGCTTACCCCGGGACATCGGGGAAAAACTGTTTTTT. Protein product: CASSLPRDIGEKLFF.

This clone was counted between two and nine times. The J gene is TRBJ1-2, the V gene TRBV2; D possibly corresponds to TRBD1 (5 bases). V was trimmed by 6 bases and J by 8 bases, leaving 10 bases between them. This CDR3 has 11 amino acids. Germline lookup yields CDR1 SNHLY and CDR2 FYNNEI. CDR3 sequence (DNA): TGTGCCAGCAGGCAACCAGGGGGCTACACCTTC. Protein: CASRQPGGYTF.

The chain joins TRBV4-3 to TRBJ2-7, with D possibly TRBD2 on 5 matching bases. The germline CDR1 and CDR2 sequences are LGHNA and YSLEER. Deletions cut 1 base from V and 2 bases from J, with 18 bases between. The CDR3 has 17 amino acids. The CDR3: CASSQAYEGFYPYEQYF. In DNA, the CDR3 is TGCGCCAGCAGCCAAGCCTATGAGGGTTTCTACCCCTACGAGCAGTACTTC.

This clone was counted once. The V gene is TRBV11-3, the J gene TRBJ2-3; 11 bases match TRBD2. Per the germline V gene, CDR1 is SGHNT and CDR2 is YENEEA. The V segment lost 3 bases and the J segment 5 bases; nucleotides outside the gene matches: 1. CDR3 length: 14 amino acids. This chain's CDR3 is CASSFGLAGDTQYF. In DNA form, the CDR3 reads TGTGCCAGCAGCTTCGGACTAGCGGGAGATACGCAGTATTTT.

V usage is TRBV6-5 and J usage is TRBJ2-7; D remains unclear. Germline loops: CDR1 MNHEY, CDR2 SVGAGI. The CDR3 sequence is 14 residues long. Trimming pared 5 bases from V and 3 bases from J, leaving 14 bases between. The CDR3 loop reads CASSPLQANYEQYF. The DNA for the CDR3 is TGTGCCAGCAGTCCCCTCCAGGCGAACTACGAGCAGTACTTC.

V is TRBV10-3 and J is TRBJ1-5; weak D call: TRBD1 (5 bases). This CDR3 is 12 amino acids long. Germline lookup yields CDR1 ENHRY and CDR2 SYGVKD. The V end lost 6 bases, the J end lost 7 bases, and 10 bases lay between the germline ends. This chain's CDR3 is CAIRETGQPQHF. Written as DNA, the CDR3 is TGTGCCATCAGAGAAACAGGACAGCCCCAGCATTTT.